The rows below give T cell receptor beta chains drawn from one sample of a study of T cells after yellow fever vaccination. TCRdb re-derived calls from the 5' RACE reads in MiXCR, one entry per CDR3 protein. The sample carries 300,000 to 350,000 distinct CDR3 sequences, around 4.5% recorded once. Sequenced here: PBMCs, sampled 15 days after the yellow fever booster vaccination. These receptors were taken from a man younger than 30 who received the YFV17D yellow fever vaccine. Each CDR3 is given with its conserved first and last residue. D genes are given only for firm matches. Size values are once, few and many counts, or a class for expanded clones, and some rows have none.

TRBV7-2	NA	TRBJ1-2	NA	TGTGCCAGCAGCTTAAACCCGATCTGGGATGGCTACACCTTC	CASSLNPIWDGYTF
TRBV6-5	TRBD1	TRBJ1-2	many	TGTGCCAGCAGTTACACCGGACAGGGGGCATCTGGCTACACCTTC	CASSYTGQGASGYTF
TRBV9	NA	TRBJ2-1	many	TGTGCCAGCAGCGTAGCGGGAGCCCTCTCCTACAATGAGCAGTTCTTC	CASSVAGALSYNEQFF
TRBV2	TRBD1	TRBJ1-5	NA	TGTGCCAGCAGTGAGTGGGACAGGGATCGTCAGCCCCAGCATTTT	CASSEWDRDRQPQHF
TRBV6-2/TRBV6-3	NA	TRBJ2-3	many	TGTGCCAGCAGTGGCCTCTCGACCGCGCAGTATTTT	CASSGLSTAQYF
TRBV7-6	NA	TRBJ1-2	many	TGTGCCAGCAGCCAAATTGATAGTAACTATGGCTACACCTTC	CASSQIDSNYGYTF
TRBV6-1	NA	TRBJ1-1	few	TGTGCCAGCAAGCTTGGACAGCAGAACACTGAAGCTTTCTTT	CASKLGQQNTEAFF
TRBV7-7	TRBD1	TRBJ2-7	many	TGTGCCAGCAGCCATACAGGGGGTGGCGAGCAGTACTTC	CASSHTGGGEQYF
TRBV6-5	NA	TRBJ1-2	many	TGTGCCAGCAGTGACCGGAGGGGGGCCTATGGCTACACCTTC	CASSDRRGAYGYTF
TRBV7-2	NA	TRBJ1-2	many	TGTGCCAGCAGCCCAGGGAGAGGGCAGGGCGGTGGCTACACCTTC	CASSPGRGQGGGYTF
TRBV7-8	TRBD2	TRBJ2-5	many	TGTGCCAGCAGCTCCGGACTAGCGGGATACGGGGAGACCCAGTACTTC	CASSSGLAGYGETQYF
TRBV4-1	TRBD1	TRBJ2-7	few	TGCGCCAGCAGCCAAGGGGGTCAGGGGGCGGTGGGTGAGCAGTACTTC	CASSQGGQGAVGEQYF
TRBV6-5	TRBD2	TRBJ2-5	many	TGTGCCAGCAGTTACTGGCGGGGGGATGATGGGGAGACCCAGTACTTC	CASSYWRGDDGETQYF
TRBV6-6	TRBD2	TRBJ2-3	many	TGTGCCAGCAGTTACAGAAGGAGCGGGGGCCCCACAGATACGCAGTATTTT	CASSYRRSGGPTDTQYF
TRBV20-1	NA	TRBJ1-4	many	TGCAGTGCTATGTGGCGAGAAAAACTGTTTTTT	CSAMWREKLFF
TRBV4-3	NA	TRBJ2-2	many	TGCGCCAGCAGCCAACTGGGGATGAGGGCTGGGGAGCTGTTTTTT	CASSQLGMRAGELFF
TRBV11-1	NA	TRBJ1-1	few	TGTGCCAGCAGCTTAAGCGGATTTAAGGAGGCTTTCTTT	CASSLSGFKEAFF
TRBV27	TRBD2	TRBJ2-7	many	TGTGCCAGTTCTCAGCGGGGGGCCTACGAGCAGTACTTC	CASSQRGAYEQYF
TRBV6-5	NA	TRBJ1-2	many	TGTGCCAGCACTAAAGTTCAGGGCTTCTATGGCTACACCTTC	CASTKVQGFYGYTF
TRBV2	TRBD1	TRBJ1-6	NA	TGTGCCAGCAGTGAAAACGGGCCGGGCAGGGGGAATTCACCCCTCCACTTT	CASSENGPGRGNSPLHF
TRBV5-1	NA	TRBJ2-7	many	TGCGCCAGCAGCGGGGACGGAACCTACGAGCAGTACTTC	CASSGDGTYEQYF
TRBV7-9	NA	TRBJ2-3	many	TGTGCCAGCAGCCCGGGCGCGGGTACGCAGTATTTT	CASSPGAGTQYF
TRBV24-1	NA	TRBJ2-2	many	TGTGCCACCAGTGACGGAATCCGGGACATGAACACCGGGGAGCTGTTTTTT	CATSDGIRDMNTGELFF
TRBV7-8	TRBD1	TRBJ1-1	few	TGTGCCAGCAGCGGGGACAGAATGAACACTGAAGCTTTCTTT	CASSGDRMNTEAFF
TRBV7-2	NA	TRBJ2-5	many	TGTGCCAGCAGCTTAGGAAGGGGTGGGGAGACCCAGTACTTC	CASSLGRGGETQYF
TRBV5-1	TRBD2	TRBJ2-1	few	TGCGCCAGCAGCTTGGCCCCGGGGGGGGGCTCTCATGAGCAGTTCTTC	CASSLAPGGGSHEQFF